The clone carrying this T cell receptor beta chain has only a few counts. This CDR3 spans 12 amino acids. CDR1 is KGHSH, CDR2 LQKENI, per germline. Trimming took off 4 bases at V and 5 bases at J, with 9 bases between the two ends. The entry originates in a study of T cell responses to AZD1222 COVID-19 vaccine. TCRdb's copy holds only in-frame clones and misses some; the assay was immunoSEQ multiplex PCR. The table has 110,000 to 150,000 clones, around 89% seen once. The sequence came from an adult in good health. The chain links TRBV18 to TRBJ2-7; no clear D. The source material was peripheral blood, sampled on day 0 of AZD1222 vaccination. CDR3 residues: CASSRYVDEQYF. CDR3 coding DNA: TGTGCCAGCTCACGATATGTGGACGAGCAGTACTTC. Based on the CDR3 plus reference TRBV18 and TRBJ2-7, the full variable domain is NAGVMQNPRHLVRRRGQEARLRCSPMKGHSHVYWYRQLPEEGLKFMVYLQKENIIDESGMPKERFSAEFPKEGPSILRIQQVVRGDSAAYFCASSRYVDEQYFGPGTRLTVT.